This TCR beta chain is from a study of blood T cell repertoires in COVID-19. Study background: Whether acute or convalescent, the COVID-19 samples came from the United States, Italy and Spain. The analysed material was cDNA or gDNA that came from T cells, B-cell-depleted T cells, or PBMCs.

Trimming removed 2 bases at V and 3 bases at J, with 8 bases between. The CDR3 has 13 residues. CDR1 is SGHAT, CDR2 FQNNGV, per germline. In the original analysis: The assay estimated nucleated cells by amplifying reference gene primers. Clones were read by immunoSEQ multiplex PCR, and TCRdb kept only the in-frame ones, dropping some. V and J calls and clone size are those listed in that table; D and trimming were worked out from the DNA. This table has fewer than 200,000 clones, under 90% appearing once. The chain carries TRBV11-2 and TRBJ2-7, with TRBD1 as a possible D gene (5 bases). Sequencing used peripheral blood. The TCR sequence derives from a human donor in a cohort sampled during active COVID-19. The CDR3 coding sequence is TGTGCCAGCAGCTTAACAGGCCGCTACGAGCAGTACTTC. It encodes CASSLTGRYEQYF.